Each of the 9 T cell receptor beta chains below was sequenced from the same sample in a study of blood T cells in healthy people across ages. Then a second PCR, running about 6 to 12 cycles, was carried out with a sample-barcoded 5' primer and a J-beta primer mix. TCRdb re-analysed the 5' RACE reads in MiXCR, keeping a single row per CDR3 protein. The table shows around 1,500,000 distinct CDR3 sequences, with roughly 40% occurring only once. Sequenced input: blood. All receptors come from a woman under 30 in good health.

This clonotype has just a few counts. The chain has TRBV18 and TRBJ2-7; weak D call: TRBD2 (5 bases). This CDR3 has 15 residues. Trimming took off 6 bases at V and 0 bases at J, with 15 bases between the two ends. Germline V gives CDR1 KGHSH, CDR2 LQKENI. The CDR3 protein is CASSAGILSSYEQYF. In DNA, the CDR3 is TGTGCCAGCTCGGCCGGGATACTCAGCTCCTACGAGCAGTACTTC.

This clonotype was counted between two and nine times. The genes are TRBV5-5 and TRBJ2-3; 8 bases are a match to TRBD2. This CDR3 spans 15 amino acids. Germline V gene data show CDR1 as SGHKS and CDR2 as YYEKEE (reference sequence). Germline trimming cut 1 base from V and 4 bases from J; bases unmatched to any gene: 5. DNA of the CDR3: TGTGCCAGCAGCTTGTGGCGGGGGGCCCCAGATACGCAGTATTTT. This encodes CASSLWRGAPDTQYF. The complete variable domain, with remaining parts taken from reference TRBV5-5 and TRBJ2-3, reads DAGVTQSPTHLIKTRGQQVTLRCSPISGHKSVSWYQQVLGQGPQFIFQYYEKEERGRGNFPDRFSARQFPNYSSELNVNALLLGDSALYLCASSLWRGAPDTQYFGPGTRLTVL.

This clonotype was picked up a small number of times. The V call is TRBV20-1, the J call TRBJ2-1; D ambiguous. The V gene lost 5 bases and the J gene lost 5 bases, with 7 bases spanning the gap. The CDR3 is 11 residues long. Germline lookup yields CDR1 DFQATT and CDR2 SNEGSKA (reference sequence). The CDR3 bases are TGCAGTGCTTCTGAAAACAATGAGCAGTTCTTC. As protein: CSASENNEQFF.

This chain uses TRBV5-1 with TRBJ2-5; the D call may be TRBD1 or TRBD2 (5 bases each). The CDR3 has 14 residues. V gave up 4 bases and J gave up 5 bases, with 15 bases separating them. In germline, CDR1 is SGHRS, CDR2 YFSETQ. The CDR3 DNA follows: TGCGCCAGCAGCGGGAGTACAGGCTGGGAGACCCAGTACTTC. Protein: CASSGSTGWETQYF.

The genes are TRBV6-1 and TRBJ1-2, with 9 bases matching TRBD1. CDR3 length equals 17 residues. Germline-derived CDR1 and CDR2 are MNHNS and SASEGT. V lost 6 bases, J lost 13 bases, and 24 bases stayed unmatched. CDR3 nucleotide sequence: TGTGCCAGCAGGAGGAGCGGGACAGGGACCTCTATGAAAGGCCGCACCTTC. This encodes CASRRSGTGTSMKGRTF.

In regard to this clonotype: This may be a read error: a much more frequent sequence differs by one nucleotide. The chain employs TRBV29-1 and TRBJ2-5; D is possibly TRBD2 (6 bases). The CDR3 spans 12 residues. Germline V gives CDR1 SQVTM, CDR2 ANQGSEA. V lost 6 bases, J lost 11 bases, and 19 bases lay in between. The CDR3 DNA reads TGCAGCGTCAGCGGGCTCACCAATGAGCAGTACTTC. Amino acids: CSVSGLTNEQYF.

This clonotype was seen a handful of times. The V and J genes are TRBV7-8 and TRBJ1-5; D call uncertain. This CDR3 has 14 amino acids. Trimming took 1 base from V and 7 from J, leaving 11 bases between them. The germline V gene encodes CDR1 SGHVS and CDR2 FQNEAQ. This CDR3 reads CASSLVRAEQPQHF. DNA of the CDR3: TGTGCCAGCAGCTTAGTTCGGGCAGAACAGCCCCAGCATTTT.

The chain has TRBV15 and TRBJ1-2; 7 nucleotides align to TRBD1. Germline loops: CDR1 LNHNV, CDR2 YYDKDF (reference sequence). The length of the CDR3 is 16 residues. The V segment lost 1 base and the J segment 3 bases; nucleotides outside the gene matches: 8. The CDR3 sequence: CATSRGDRAVYYGYTF. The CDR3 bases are TGTGCCACCAGCAGAGGTGACAGGGCCGTCTACTATGGCTACACCTTC.

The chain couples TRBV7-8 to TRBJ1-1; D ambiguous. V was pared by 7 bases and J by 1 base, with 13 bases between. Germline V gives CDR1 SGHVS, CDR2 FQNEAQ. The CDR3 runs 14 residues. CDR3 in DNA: TGTGCCAGCACCATGCAGATGAAGAACACTGAAGCTTTCTTT. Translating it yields CASTMQMKNTEAFF.